One and the same sample provided the 27 T cell receptor beta chains below, sequenced in a study of T cell responses to AZD1222 COVID-19 vaccine. Method: immunoSEQ multiplex PCR; TCRdb's copy keeps in-frame clones and lacks some. The data contain about 200,000 clones, 90% to 95% of them singletons. The source was peripheral blood, collected 28 days after the second AZD1222 dose. Receptors originate from an adult who received the AZD1222 COVID-19 vaccine.

The chain couples TRBV19 to TRBJ2-7; TRBD1 agrees at 8 bases. The CDR3 is made up of 15 amino acids. V gave up 1 base and J gave up 2 bases; unmatched junction bases: 4. Per germline, CDR1 LNHDA and CDR2 SQIVND (reference sequence). The DNA of the CDR3 is TGTGCCAGTAGTATAGGGGGACAGGCCACCTACGAGCAGTACTTC. Translation: CASSIGGQATYEQYF.

This rearrangement joins TRBV18 to TRBJ2-2; 9 nucleotides align to TRBD2. Germline CDR1 reads KGHSH; CDR2 reads LQKENI. With V trimmed by 1 base and J by 3 bases, 3 bases remained unmatched. The CDR3 runs to 16 residues. The CDR3 DNA is TGTGCCAGCTCACCACGTAGCGGGAGTGACACCGGGGAGCTGTTTTTT. It yields the protein CASSPRSGSDTGELFF.

J is TRBJ1-5 and V is TRBV20-1; no clear D. Germline V gene sequence: CDR1 DFQATT, CDR2 SNEGSKA (reference sequence). V dropped 3 bases and J dropped 0 bases, with 9 bases sitting between them. The CDR3 covers 14 residues. The CDR3 bases are TGCAGTGCTAGTACAATCTATAGCAATCAGCCCCAGCATTTT. This translates into CSASTIYSNQPQHF.

The genes are TRBV19 and TRBJ2-2, with 8 bases fitting TRBD1. The CDR3 totals 14 residues. Germline CDR1 LNHDA, CDR2 SQIVND (reference sequence). V lost 6 bases to trimming and J lost 5 bases; unmatched junction nucleotides: 5. The CDR3 region is CASRRTGRTGELFF. DNA of the CDR3: TGTGCCAGTAGACGGACAGGGAGGACCGGGGAGCTGTTTTTT.

This chain uses TRBV6-2 or TRBV6-3 with TRBJ2-1; TRBD2 matches 8 bases. The junction had 11 bases not matched to a gene; V was cut back by 4 bases and J by 9 bases. This CDR3 is 15 amino acids long. Germline V gene sequence: CDR1 MNHEY, CDR2 SVGEGT. The CDR3 DNA reads as TGTGCCAGCAGTTTCCCTCCGGGAGGGGCCCTTGAGCAGTTCTTC. It encodes CASSFPPGGALEQFF.

The V gene is TRBV7-9, the J gene TRBJ2-4; no definite D call. Trimming took off 5 bases at V and 0 bases at J, with 14 bases between the two ends. This CDR3 has 16 residues. The germline V gene has CDR1 SEHNR and CDR2 FQNEAQ (reference sequence). The CDR3, as DNA: TGTGCCAGCAGCCCCCAAACCAGTGTAGCCAAAAACATTCAGTACTTC. Amino acid sequence: CASSPQTSVAKNIQYF.

This clone was seen once. The J gene is TRBJ2-7, the V gene TRBV4-1; no clear D. V lost 1 base to trimming and J lost 2 bases, with 9 bases between them. CDR1 MGHRA and CDR2 YSYEKL come from the germline V gene. The CDR3 contains 14 residues. CDR3 coding DNA: TGCGCCAGCAGCCAAGTGGGTGCCACCTACGAGCAGTACTTC. This codes for CASSQVGATYEQYF.

J is TRBJ1-6 and V is TRBV4-2; 9 nucleotides match TRBD1. Germline CDR1 is LGHNA and CDR2 is YNFKEQ. The CDR3 is made up of 16 amino acids. Unmatched junction bases numbered 8, after V lost 3 bases and J lost 8 bases. CDR3 region: CASSQVTGQGYSPLHF. The CDR3 DNA follows: TGTGCCAGCAGCCAGGTCACGGGACAGGGTTATTCACCCCTCCACTTT.

V usage is TRBV25-1 and J usage is TRBJ1-2; a possible D gene is TRBD1 (5 bases). V was shortened by 3 bases and J by 4 bases, with 12 bases between the two germline ends. This CDR3 is built from 14 residues. In germline, CDR1 is MGHDK, CDR2 SYGVNS. For the CDR3, the DNA is TGTGCCAGCAGTGAGGCCAGGGCCGCCTATGGCTACACCTTC. Translation gives CASSEARAAYGYTF.

The chain uses TRBV7-3 and TRBJ2-2, with 9 bases aligning to TRBD1. The V gene's germline CDR1 is SGHTA and CDR2 FQGTGA. The CDR3 runs 17 residues. V dropped 8 bases and J dropped 2; count of bases not matched to a gene: 12. This CDR3 reads CASGLYPTGGNTGELFF. The CDR3 DNA follows: TGTGCCAGCGGGCTTTACCCGACAGGGGGAAACACCGGGGAGCTGTTTTTT.

The rearrangement uses TRBV6-5 and TRBJ2-3, with 7 nucleotides matching TRBD1. CDR1 is MNHEY, CDR2 SVGAGI, per germline. The V and J ends lost 6 bases and 3 bases, in that order; junction bases with no gene match: 3. The CDR3 spans 13 residues. CDR3 coding DNA: TGTGCCAGCAGGGAGACAGGGACAGATACGCAGTATTTT. This encodes CASRETGTDTQYF.

The J gene is TRBJ2-7, the V gene TRBV2, with 12 nucleotides matching TRBD2. There are 17 residues in the CDR3. Germline V gene data show CDR1 as SNHLY and CDR2 as FYNNEI. Germline trimming cut 3 bases from V and 4 bases from J; bases unmatched to any gene: 10. The CDR3 loop reads CASSDPGFGLAGYEQYF. The CDR3, as DNA: TGTGCCAGCAGTGATCCGGGTTTCGGACTAGCGGGATACGAGCAGTACTTC.

This chain connects TRBV18 to TRBJ1-2; the match to TRBD1 covers 8 bases. This CDR3 is 14 amino acids long. J was trimmed by 4 bases and V by 3 bases; bases with no gene match: 4. The germline V gene has CDR1 KGHSH and CDR2 LQKENI. The CDR3 region is CASSPPGGFYGYTF. DNA for the CDR3: TGTGCCAGCTCACCGCCAGGGGGCTTCTATGGCTACACCTTC. Together with reference TRBV18 and TRBJ1-2, the CDR3 gives the full variable domain: NAGVMQNPRHLVRRRGQEARLRCSPMKGHSHVYWYRQLPEEGLKFMVYLQKENIIDESGMPKERFSAEFPKEGPSILRIQQVVRGDSAAYFCASSPPGGFYGYTFGSGTRLTVV.

The chain joins TRBV28 to TRBJ1-6; 8 bases agree with TRBD1. Trimming cost V 8 bases and J 6 bases; bases outside gene matches: 9. The CDR3 is 15 amino acids. Germline values: CDR1 MDHEN, CDR2 SYDVKM. The CDR3 is CASLRTGPSNSPLHF. The CDR3 coding sequence is TGTGCCAGCCTCCGGACAGGGCCGAGTAATTCACCCCTCCACTTT.

The rearrangement uses TRBV5-1 and TRBJ2-7; TRBD1 might be the D (6 bases). Germline V gene lookup returns CDR1 SGHRS and CDR2 YFSETQ. CDR3 length: 15 residues. The V end was cut by 1 base, the J end by 5 bases, with 16 bases between. The CDR3 nucleotides read TGCGCCAGCAGCTTGTTCGGGACAAGGTATAACGAGCAGTACTTC. Protein sequence: CASSLFGTRYNEQYF. Combining the CDR3 with reference TRBV5-1 and TRBJ2-7 gives the whole variable domain KAGVTQTPRYLIKTRGQQVTLSCSPISGHRSVSWYQQTPGQGLQFLFEYFSETQRNKGNFPGRFSGRQFSNSRSEMNVSTLELGDSALYLCASSLFGTRYNEQYFGPGTRLTVT.

The chain uses TRBV28 and TRBJ1-5; 7 bases fit TRBD1. CDR3 size: 14 residues. The V gene end was trimmed by 4 bases and the J gene end by 7 bases; junction bases not matched to a gene: 7. Germline lookup yields CDR1 MDHEN and CDR2 SYDVKM. The CDR3 is CASSSDRVGQPQHF. CDR3 sequence (DNA): TGTGCCAGCAGTTCTGACAGGGTAGGACAGCCCCAGCATTTT.

The rearrangement joins TRBV27 to TRBJ1-6, with D unclear. Germline CDR1 and CDR2: MNHEY and SMNVEV (reference sequence). The ends were cut back, 3 bases at V and 6 bases at J, with 12 bases in the middle. CDR3 length equals 15 residues. CDR3 protein: CASSLRGRGNSPLHF. In DNA form, the CDR3 reads TGTGCCAGCAGTTTGCGGGGAAGAGGTAATTCACCCCTCCACTTT.

J is TRBJ2-5 and V is TRBV7-8, with no clear D. CDR3 length: 13 residues. Trimming removed 3 bases from V and 5 bases from J, with 10 bases in between. The germline CDR1 and CDR2 sequences are SGHVS and FQNEAQ. The DNA for the CDR3 is TGTGCCAGCAGCTTGGGCCCCTTGGAGACCCAGTACTTC. Its translation is CASSLGPLETQYF. Filled out from reference TRBV7-8 and TRBJ2-5, the complete variable domain reads GAGVSQSPRYKVAKRGQDVALRCDPISGHVSLFWYQQALGQGPEFLTYFQNEAQLDKSGLPSDRFFAERPEGSVSTLKIQRTQQEDSAVYLCASSLGPLETQYFGPGTRLLVL.

The V call is TRBV2, the J call TRBJ2-7; 12 bases match TRBD2. The CDR3 loop spans 18 amino acids. Losses at the gene ends were 4 bases for V and 2 bases for J; bases not matched to a gene: 12. The V gene's germline CDR1 is SNHLY and CDR2 FYNNEI. CDR3: CASSVQKGLAGPPYEQYF. The CDR3 DNA sequence: TGTGCCAGCAGTGTTCAGAAAGGACTAGCGGGACCTCCCTACGAGCAGTACTTC. The full variable domain, its missing parts supplied by reference TRBV2 and TRBJ2-7, is EPEVTQTPSHQVTQMGQEVILRCVPISNHLYFYWYRQILGQKVEFLVSFYNNEISEKSEIFDDQFSVERPDGSNFTLKIRSTKLEDSAMYFCASSVQKGLAGPPYEQYFGPGTRLTVT.

The J gene is TRBJ1-2, the V gene TRBV15; no clear D gene. The CDR3 consists of 15 residues. Germline V lookup: CDR1 LNHNV, CDR2 YYDKDF (reference sequence). Between the trimmed V and J ends, which lost 4 bases and 1 base, there was a span of 13 bases. CDR3 amino acids: CATSKELGINYGYTF. CDR3 sequence (DNA): TGTGCCACCAGCAAAGAGCTGGGCATTAACTATGGCTACACCTTC.

The chain carries TRBV7-3 and TRBJ2-7; 8 positions match TRBD1. This CDR3 is 15 amino acids long. V shed 2 bases and J 1 base; nucleotides not matched to a gene: 4. Germline V gene data show CDR1 as SGHTA and CDR2 as FQGTGA. In DNA, the CDR3 is TGTGCCAGCAGCTTAGCGGGGACAGGTTCCTACGAGCAGTACTTC. It codes for CASSLAGTGSYEQYF. The complete variable domain, with remaining parts taken from reference TRBV7-3 and TRBJ2-7, reads GAGVSQTPSNKVTEKGKYVELRCDPISGHTALYWYRQSLGQGPEFLIYFQGTGAADDSGLPNDRFFAVRPEGSVSTLKIQRTERGDSAVYLCASSLAGTGSYEQYFGPGTRLTVT.

V gene TRBV10-2 combines with J gene TRBJ2-1; a weak D match, TRBD2 (6 bases). V was cut by 5 bases and J by 9 bases, with 11 bases left in between. CDR1 and CDR2 (germline): WSHSY, SAAADI. This CDR3 has 12 residues. CDR3 sequence (DNA): TGCGCCAGCAGTCGACTAGATCTTGAGCAGTTCTTC. Translated, it gives CASSRLDLEQFF.

The chain carries TRBV28 and TRBJ2-4; the match to TRBD1 covers 10 bases. The CDR3 sequence is 14 residues long. V lost 5 bases to trimming and J lost 9 bases; unmatched junction nucleotides: 7. The germline CDR1 and CDR2 sequences are MDHEN and SYDVKM. DNA of the CDR3: TGTGCCAGCAGTCCACGGACAGGGGGACCCATTCAGTACTTC. Its protein is CASSPRTGGPIQYF.

Points on this clone: The sample has other DNA sequences that encode this CDR3 too. This rearrangement joins TRBV2 to TRBJ2-7; 9 bases match TRBD1. Per germline, CDR1 SNHLY and CDR2 FYNNEI. There are 13 residues in the CDR3. With 7 bases clipped from V and 2 bases from J, the junction kept 3 bases outside the gene matches. The DNA of the CDR3 is TGTGCCAGCAAGGGACAGGGAACCTACGAGCAGTACTTC. This codes for CASKGQGTYEQYF.

The V and J genes are TRBV9 and TRBJ2-3; 7 bases map to TRBD2. V lost 0 bases, J lost 0 bases, and 4 bases stayed unmatched. CDR3 length: 16 amino acids. The germline V gene encodes CDR1 SGDLS and CDR2 YYNGEE. Written as DNA, the CDR3 is TGTGCCAGCAGCGTAGTGCCTAGCGGTAGCACAGATACGCAGTATTTT. As protein: CASSVVPSGSTDTQYF.

Here the CDR3 reads CASSPPGRGTYGYTF. The CDR3, as DNA: TGTGCCAGTAGCCCGCCCGGGCGCGGGACCTATGGCTACACCTTC. V and J are TRBV19 and TRBJ1-2; D possibly corresponds to TRBD1 (5 bases). The CDR3 covers 15 residues. Per the germline V gene, CDR1 is LNHDA and CDR2 is SQIVND (reference sequence). Between the trimmed V and J ends, which lost 6 bases and 4 bases, there was a span of 18 bases. Together with reference TRBV19 and TRBJ1-2, the CDR3 gives the full variable domain: DGGITQSPKYLFRKEGQNVTLSCEQNLNHDAMYWYRQDPGQGLRLIYYSQIVNDFQKGDIAEGYSVSREKKESFPLTVTSAQKNPTAFYLCASSPPGRGTYGYTFGSGTRLTVV.

The DNA of the CDR3 is TGTGCCAGCAGCATCCCGGGACAGGGAGGCTATGGCTACACCTTC. This gives the protein CASSIPGQGGYGYTF. V gene TRBV5-4 combines with J gene TRBJ1-2, with 9 bases aligning to TRBD1. In germline, CDR1 is SGHNT, CDR2 YYREEE (reference sequence). The CDR3 has 15 residues. J gave up 4 bases and V 4 bases, and 8 bases lay outside the gene matches. The whole variable domain, remainder taken from reference TRBV5-4 and TRBJ1-2, is ETGVTQSPTHLIKTRGQQVTLRCSSQSGHNTVSWYQQALGQGPQFIFQYYREEENGRGNFPPRFSGLQFPNYSSELNVNALELDDSALYLCASSIPGQGGYGYTFGSGTRLTVV.